The next 8 T cell receptor beta chains were all read from a single sample in a study of blood T cell repertoires in COVID-19. Method: immunoSEQ multiplex PCR; TCRdb's copy keeps in-frame clones and lacks some. The sample records under 200,000 clones, 75% to 90% being singletons. Sample: PBMCs or T cells enriched from blood (not recorded which). These receptors were obtained from a woman aged 55 to 70 who had recovered from COVID-19.

This clone was recorded only once. DNA for the CDR3: TGTGCCAGCAGCTTGTCTTTACAGGAGGGCCTAGGGGACTACGAGCAGTACTTC. Encoded protein: CASSLSLQEGLGDYEQYF. V and J are TRBV7-2 and TRBJ2-7; perhaps TRBD2 as D (6 bases). In germline, CDR1 is SGHTA, CDR2 FQGNSA. Trimming removed 3 bases from V and 3 bases from J, with 24 bases in between. The CDR3 contains 18 residues.

This CDR3 reads CASRSDRNQPQHF. CDR3 nucleotide sequence: TGTGCCAGCAGATCCGACAGAAATCAGCCCCAGCATTTT. The chain carries TRBV12-3 or TRBV12-4 and TRBJ1-5; tentative D call: TRBD1 (5 bases). The V end was cut by 6 bases, the J end by 4 bases, with 10 bases between. The CDR3 has 13 amino acids.

The gene calls are TRBV10-3 and TRBJ1-1; 8 nucleotides align to TRBD1. The V gene end was trimmed by 6 bases and the J gene end by 4 bases; junction bases not matched to a gene: 7. The CDR3 is made up of 14 amino acids. The germline gives CDR1 ENHRY, CDR2 SYGVKD. Written as DNA, the CDR3 is TGTGCCATCAGCCAGACAGGGGACAGCACTGAAGCTTTCTTT. This sequence encodes CAISQTGDSTEAFF.

The gene calls are TRBV6-5 and TRBJ1-1; unclear D gene. Trimming cost V 5 bases and J 0 bases, with 10 bases left between them. CDR3 length: 14 amino acids. Germline CDR1 reads MNHEY; CDR2 reads SVGAGI. The DNA of the CDR3 is TGTGCCAGCAGTATCAAACTACTGAACACTGAAGCTTTCTTT. Translating it yields CASSIKLLNTEAFF.

The chain links TRBV18 to TRBJ1-6; TRBD1 aligns across 7 bases. CDR1 and CDR2 from the germline V gene are KGHSH and LQKENI. The CDR3 is 14 residues long. Trimming took 5 bases from V and 7 from J; bases not matched to a gene: 5. CDR3 nucleotides: TGTGCCAGCTCATGGGACAGCACGAATTCACCCCTCCACTTT. It yields the protein CASSWDSTNSPLHF.

This chain joins TRBV2 and TRBJ1-2; the D is unclear. The CDR3 length is 13 residues. Germline V gives CDR1 SNHLY, CDR2 FYNNEI. V was shortened by 5 bases and J by 8 bases, with 15 bases between the two germline ends. The CDR3 nucleotides are TGTGCCAGCAGTTCCTTGTCCAGCGCGGGCTACACCTTC. Translating it yields CASSSLSSAGYTF.

This chain uses TRBV11-2 with TRBJ2-2; TRBD1 agrees at 8 bases. CDR1 is SGHAT, CDR2 FQNNGV, per germline. The CDR3 is 15 residues long. Germline trimming cut 5 bases from V and 5 bases from J; bases unmatched to any gene: 7. The CDR3 sequence is CASSGQGARTGELFF. CDR3 DNA sequence: TGTGCCAGCAGCGGGCAGGGGGCGCGTACCGGGGAGCTGTTTTTT.

This clone has a handful of counts. The chain joins TRBV7-2 to TRBJ2-4, with D possibly TRBD1 on 6 matching bases. This CDR3 has 15 amino acids. Germline V lookup: CDR1 SGHTA, CDR2 FQGNSA. V lost 5 bases, J lost 4 bases, and 15 bases lay in between. CDR3 loop: CASSEGQTIKNIQYF. As DNA, the CDR3 is TGTGCCAGCAGCGAAGGACAGACGATAAAAAACATTCAGTACTTC.